This TCR beta chain was sequenced for a study of CD8+CD57+ T cells in acquired aplastic anemia listed by TCRdb under 2018. Some background on the complete study: On average, sorted CD4+ and CD8+ cells yielded about 3 ug of extracted DNA, with a range of roughly 0.18 to 30 ug. An average of about 10 million reads for CD4+ cells and roughly 12 million reads for CD8+ cells was obtained from healthy donor samples. General findings and caveats noted by the study authors: Twenty-nine CD8+ CDR3 sequences were found in both patients and controls but appeared to be highly expressed in patients and within the immunodominant clones of the patients. Between patients and healthy controls, no significant difference in CD8+ Simpson's diversity was found (P=0.060).

Its CDR3 holds 13 amino acids, cysteine through phenylalanine. This entry keeps only the CDR3 DNA: 39 bases, framed from base 1. Based on the germline V gene, the CDR1 and CDR2 sequences are SGHTA and FQGNSA. V was cut back by 5 bases and J by 13 bases, leaving a gap of 15 bases between them. Comment on this clonotype: Its binding antigen is unknown. No much larger clone is present one base from it, and per-base qualities are unavailable.

TCR beta VDJ combination and CDR3 sequence profiling used genomic DNA as the template. An Illumina HiSeq 2000 was the platform used for TCR repertoire sequencing. The study's processing was this. TRBV/TRBJ rearrangement plots, CDR3 size and DJ length profiles, and Simpson's diversity index were used to assess repertoires. The immunodominant clone was defined as the most abundant DNA sequence in deep sequencing data. CDR3 amino acid sequences were checked for sharing across subjects and were also compared against the VDJdb database and published repertoires. The raw public data were reprocessed by TCRdb itself: fastp quality trimming at Q25, MiXCR clonotype calling, in-frame beta chains only. For every CDR3 protein sequence, its rows merge into one entry that carries the most common genes and DNA. In this record, the V and J calls reflect TCRdb's handling and not the investigators' own analysis. The sample table shows about 420,000 distinct CDR3 sequences, and roughly 64% are seen once. The biggest ten clones account for around 4% of the sample.

TCR repertoires of sorted CD4+ and CD8+ blood T cells from severe aplastic anemia patients and healthy subjects were deep-sequenced in the study. Ficoll-Paque density gradient centrifugation was used to isolate peripheral blood mononuclear cells. Before DNA extraction, CD4+ and CD8+ T cells were sorted with FACS or magnetic beads. Rearrangement joined TRBV7-2 to TRBJ1-6, with the D gene call left open. The sequence came from a human donor in good health, serving as a control. The specimen was sorted CD4+, CD8+, or CD8+CD57+ T cells (not recorded which) from PBMCs. The bases read TGTGCCAGCAGCCCCCGCGGGGAAAGGCCCCTCCACTTT. This translates into CASSPRGERPLHF.